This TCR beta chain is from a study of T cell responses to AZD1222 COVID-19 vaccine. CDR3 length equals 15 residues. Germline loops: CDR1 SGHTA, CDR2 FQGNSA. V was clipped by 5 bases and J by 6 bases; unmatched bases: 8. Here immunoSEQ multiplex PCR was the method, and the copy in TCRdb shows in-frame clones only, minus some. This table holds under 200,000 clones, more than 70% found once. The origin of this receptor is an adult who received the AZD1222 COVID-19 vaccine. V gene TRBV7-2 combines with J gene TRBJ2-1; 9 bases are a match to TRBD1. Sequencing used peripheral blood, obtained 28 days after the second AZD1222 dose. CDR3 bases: TGTGCCAGCAGCGCCGGGACAGGGCAGGGCAATGAGCAGTTCTTC. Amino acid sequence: CASSAGTGQGNEQFF.